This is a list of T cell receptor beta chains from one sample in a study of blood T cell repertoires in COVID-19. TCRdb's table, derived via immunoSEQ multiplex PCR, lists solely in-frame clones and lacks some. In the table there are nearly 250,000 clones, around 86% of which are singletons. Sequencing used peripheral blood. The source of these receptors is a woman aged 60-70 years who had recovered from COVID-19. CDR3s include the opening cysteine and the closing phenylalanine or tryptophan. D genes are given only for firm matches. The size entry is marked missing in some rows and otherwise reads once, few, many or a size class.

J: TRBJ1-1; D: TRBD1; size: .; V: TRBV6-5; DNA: TGTGCCAGCAGTTACCAGGGGGTGGCGTTCTTT; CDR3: CASSYQGVAFF
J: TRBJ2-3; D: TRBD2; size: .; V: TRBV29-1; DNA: TGCAGCGTTGAAAAAAGCTTCGGACTAGCGGGGCGGGGCACAGATACGCAGTATTTT; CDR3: CSVEKSFGLAGRGTDTQYF
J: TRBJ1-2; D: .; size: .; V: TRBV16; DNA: TGTGCCAGCAGCCTTTTTGCTACAGTCTATGGCTACACCTTC; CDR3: CASSLFATVYGYTF
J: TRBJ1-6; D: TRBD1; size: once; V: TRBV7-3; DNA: TGTGCCAGCTCGGACAGGGGGACTCATAATTCACCCCTCCACTTT; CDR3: CASSDRGTHNSPLHF
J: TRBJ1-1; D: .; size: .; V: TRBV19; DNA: TGTGCCAGTAGTATAGACAGGGAAAGGACTGAAGCTTTCTTT; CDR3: CASSIDRERTEAFF
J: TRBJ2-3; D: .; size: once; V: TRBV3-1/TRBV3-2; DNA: TGTGCCAGCAGCCAGGGACTGACGGTGGGTACGCAGTATTTT; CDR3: CASSQGLTVGTQYF
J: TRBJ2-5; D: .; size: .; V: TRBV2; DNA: TGTGCCGGCAGGACAAACGGAGGGGAGACCCAGTACTTC; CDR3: CAGRTNGGETQYF
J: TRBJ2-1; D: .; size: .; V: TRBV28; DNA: TGTGCCAGTTGCGGGTGGAGCTCCTACAATGAGCAGTTCTTC; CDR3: CASCGWSSYNEQFF
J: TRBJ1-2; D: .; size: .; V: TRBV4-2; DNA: TGTGCCAGCAGCCAGACGTCGGACATCGGCTACACCTTC; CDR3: CASSQTSDIGYTF
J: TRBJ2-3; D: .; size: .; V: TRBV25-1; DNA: TGTGCCAGCAGTGAATTAGCAGGGGCCCACACAGATACGCAGTATTTT; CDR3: CASSELAGAHTDTQYF
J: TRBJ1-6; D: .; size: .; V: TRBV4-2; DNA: TGTGCCAGCAGCCAAGATTCTGCAGGGGCCCCCCTCCACTTT; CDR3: CASSQDSAGAPLHF
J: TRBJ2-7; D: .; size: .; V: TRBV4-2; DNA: TGTGCCAGCAGCCAAGCTAGGGGCAGGGCCTACGAGCAGTACTTC; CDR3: CASSQARGRAYEQYF
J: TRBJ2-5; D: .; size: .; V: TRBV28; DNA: TGTGCCAGCAGTTTACGGAGGCGTAGGGGAGGAGAGACCCAGTACTTC; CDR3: CASSLRRRRGGETQYF
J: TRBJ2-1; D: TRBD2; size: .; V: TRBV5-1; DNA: TGCGCCAGCAGCTTGGCCGTAGGACTAGCGTTCGATGAGCAGTTCTTC; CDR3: CASSLAVGLAFDEQFF
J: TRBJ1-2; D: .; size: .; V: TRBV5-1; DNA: TGCGCCAGCAGCGCGATCGACAGCCGATCTAACTATGGCTACACCTTC; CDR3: CASSAIDSRSNYGYTF
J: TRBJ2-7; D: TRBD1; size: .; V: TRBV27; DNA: TGTGCCAGCAGTTTTCGACAGGGATACTACGAGCAGTACTTC; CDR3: CASSFRQGYYEQYF
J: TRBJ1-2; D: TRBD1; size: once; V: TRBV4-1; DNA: TGCGCCAGCAGACAAACCGGGACAGATAACTATGGCTACACCTTC; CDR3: CASRQTGTDNYGYTF
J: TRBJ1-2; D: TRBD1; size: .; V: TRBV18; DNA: TGTGCCAGCTCACGTGGAAGGGACAGCCACGATGGCTACACCTTC; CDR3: CASSRGRDSHDGYTF
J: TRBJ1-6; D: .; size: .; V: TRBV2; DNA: TGTGCCAGCCGGGGGGGGGCAGTAGTAAATTCACCCCTCCACTTT; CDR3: CASRGGAVVNSPLHF
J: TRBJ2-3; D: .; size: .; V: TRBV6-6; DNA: TGTGCCAGCAGTTACGGCGGGGAGACCACAGATACGCAGTATTTT; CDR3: CASSYGGETTDTQYF
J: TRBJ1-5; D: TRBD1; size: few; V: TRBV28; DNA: TGTGCCAGCAGTCCACGGACAGGATATGAGGATCAGCCCCAGCATTTT; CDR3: CASSPRTGYEDQPQHF
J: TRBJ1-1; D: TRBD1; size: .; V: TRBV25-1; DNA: TGTGCCAGCAGTCCCTCGACAGGGATCACTGAAGCTTTCTTT; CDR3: CASSPSTGITEAFF
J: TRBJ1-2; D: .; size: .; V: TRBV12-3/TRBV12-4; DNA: TGTGCCAGCAGTTTCCAGGGCAACTATGGCTACACCTTC; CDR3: CASSFQGNYGYTF
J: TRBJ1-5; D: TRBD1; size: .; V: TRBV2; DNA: TGTGCCAGCAGCGGACAGGGTTCCATGAATCAGCCCCAGCATTTT; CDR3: CASSGQGSMNQPQHF
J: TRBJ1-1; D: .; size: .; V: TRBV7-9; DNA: TGTGCCAGCAGGGCCGAGGCAATGAACACTGAAGCTTTCTTT; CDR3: CASRAEAMNTEAFF
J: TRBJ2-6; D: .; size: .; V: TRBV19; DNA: TGTGCCAGTAGTATCTCCGGGTCTGGGGCCAACGTCCTGACTTTC; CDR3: CASSISGSGANVLTF
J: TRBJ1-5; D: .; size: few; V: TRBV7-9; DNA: TGTGCCAGCAGCTTAGACAACAATCAGCCCCAGCATTTT; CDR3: CASSLDNNQPQHF
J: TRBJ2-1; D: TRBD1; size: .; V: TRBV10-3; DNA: TGTGCCATCAGTGGATACGACAGGGGAGGTTCACAGATATCCTACAATGAGCAGTTCTTC; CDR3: CAISGYDRGGSQISYNEQFF
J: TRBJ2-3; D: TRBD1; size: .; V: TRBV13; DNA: TGTGCCAGCAGCCAAGGGACAGGTGGAGATACGCAGTATTTT; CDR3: CASSQGTGGDTQYF
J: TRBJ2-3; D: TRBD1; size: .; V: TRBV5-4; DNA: TGTGCCAGCGGCCCACCGGGACAGGGGTCAGATACGCAGTATTTT; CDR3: CASGPPGQGSDTQYF